The source of this T cell receptor (beta chain) is a study of blood T cell repertoires in COVID-19. This clone was counted a single time. The sample contains more than one DNA sequence encoding this CDR3. The CDR3 runs 13 residues. V lost 3 bases to trimming and J lost 4 bases; unmatched junction nucleotides: 0. Germline-derived CDR1 and CDR2 are KGHSH and LQKENI. Sequencing used immunoSEQ multiplex PCR; TCRdb keeps in-frame clones, though not all of them. The sample comprises about 400,000 clones, about nine tenths of which are singletons, and approximately 1.4% rests with the top ten. The genes are TRBV18 and TRBJ1-2, with TRBD1 identical over 9 bases. The receptor was isolated from a woman between 25 and 40 years old with active or convalescent COVID-19. Input material: peripheral blood. CDR3 residues: CASSPGQGYGYTF. CDR3 sequence (DNA): TGTGCCAGCTCACCGGGACAGGGCTATGGCTACACCTTC.